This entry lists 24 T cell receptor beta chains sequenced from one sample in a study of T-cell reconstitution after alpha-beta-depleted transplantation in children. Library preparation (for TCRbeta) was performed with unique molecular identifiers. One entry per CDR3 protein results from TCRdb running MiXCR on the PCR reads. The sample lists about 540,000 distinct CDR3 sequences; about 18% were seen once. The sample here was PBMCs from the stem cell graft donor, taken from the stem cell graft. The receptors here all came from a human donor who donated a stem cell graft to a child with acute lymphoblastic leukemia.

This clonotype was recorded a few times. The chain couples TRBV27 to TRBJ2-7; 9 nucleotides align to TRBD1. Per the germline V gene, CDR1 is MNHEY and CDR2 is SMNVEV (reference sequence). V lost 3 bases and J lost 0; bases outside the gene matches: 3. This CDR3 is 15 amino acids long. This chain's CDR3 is CASSFGTGNSYEQYF. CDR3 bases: TGTGCCAGCAGTTTCGGGACAGGGAACTCCTACGAGCAGTACTTC.

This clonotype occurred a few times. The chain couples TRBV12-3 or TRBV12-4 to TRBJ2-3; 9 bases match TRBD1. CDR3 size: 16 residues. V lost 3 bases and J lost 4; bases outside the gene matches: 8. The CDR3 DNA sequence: TGTGCCAGCAGTTTTGGACAGGGGAGAATGCCAGATACGCAGTATTTT. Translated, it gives CASSFGQGRMPDTQYF.

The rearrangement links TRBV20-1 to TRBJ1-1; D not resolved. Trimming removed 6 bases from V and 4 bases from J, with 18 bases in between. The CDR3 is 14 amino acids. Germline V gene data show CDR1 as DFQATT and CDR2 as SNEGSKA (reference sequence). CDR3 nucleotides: TGCAGTGCCCCTGTGGTGATCCGGGGCACTGAAGCTTTCTTT. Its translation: CSAPVVIRGTEAFF.

CDR3 sequence: CASSLPYEAFF. As DNA, the CDR3 is TGTGCCAGTAGTTTACCCTATGAAGCTTTCTTT. The rearrangement links TRBV19 to TRBJ1-1; D is uncertain. CDR3 length equals 11 residues. CDR1 and CDR2 (germline): LNHDA, SQIVND (reference sequence). With 5 bases removed from V and 7 bases from J, the gap between germline ends came to 8 bases.

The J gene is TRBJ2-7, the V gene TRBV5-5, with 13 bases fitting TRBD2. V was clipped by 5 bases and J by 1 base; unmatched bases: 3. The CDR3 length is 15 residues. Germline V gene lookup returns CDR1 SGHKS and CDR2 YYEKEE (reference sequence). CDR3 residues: CASRETSGRSYEQYF. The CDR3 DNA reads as TGTGCCAGCAGGGAGACTAGCGGGAGGTCCTACGAGCAGTACTTC. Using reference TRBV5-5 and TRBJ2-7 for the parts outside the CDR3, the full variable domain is DAGVTQSPTHLIKTRGQQVTLRCSPISGHKSVSWYQQVLGQGPQFIFQYYEKEERGRGNFPDRFSARQFPNYSSELNVNALLLGDSALYLCASRETSGRSYEQYFGPGTRLTVT.

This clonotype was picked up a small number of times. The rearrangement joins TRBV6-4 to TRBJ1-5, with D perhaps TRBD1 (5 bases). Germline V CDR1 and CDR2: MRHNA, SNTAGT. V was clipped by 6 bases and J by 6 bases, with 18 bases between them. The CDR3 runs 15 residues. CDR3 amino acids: CASRTGAHQGQPQHF. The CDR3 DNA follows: TGTGCCAGCAGGACCGGGGCGCACCAGGGTCAGCCCCAGCATTTT.

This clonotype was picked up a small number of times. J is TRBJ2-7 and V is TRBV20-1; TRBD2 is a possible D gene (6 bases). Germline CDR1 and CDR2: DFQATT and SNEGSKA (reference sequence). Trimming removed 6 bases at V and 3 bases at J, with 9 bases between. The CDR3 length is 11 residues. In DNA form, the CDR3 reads TGCAGTGCGACTAGATACTACGAGCAGTACTTC. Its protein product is CSATRYYEQYF.

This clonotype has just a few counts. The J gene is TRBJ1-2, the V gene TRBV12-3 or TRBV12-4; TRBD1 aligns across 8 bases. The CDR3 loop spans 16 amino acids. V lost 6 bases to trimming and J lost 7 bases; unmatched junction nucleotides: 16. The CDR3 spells CASRYGQGKSQIGYTF. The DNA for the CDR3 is TGTGCCAGCAGATACGGACAGGGAAAATCACAAATTGGCTACACCTTC.

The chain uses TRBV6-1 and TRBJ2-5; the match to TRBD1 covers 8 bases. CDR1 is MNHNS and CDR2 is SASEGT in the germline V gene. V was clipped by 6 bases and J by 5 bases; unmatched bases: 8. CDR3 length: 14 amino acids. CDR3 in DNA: TGTGCCAGCAGGCCCAGGGGGCGCTGGGAGACCCAGTACTTC. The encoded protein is CASRPRGRWETQYF.

CDR3 protein: CASSPDRGPSYEQYF. CDR3 DNA: TGTGCCAGCAGCCCCGACAGGGGCCCATCCTACGAGCAGTACTTC. The genes are TRBV27 and TRBJ2-7, with 8 bases aligning to TRBD1. J lost 1 base, V lost 6 bases, and 8 bases had no gene match. This CDR3 is built from 15 residues. The germline V gene encodes CDR1 MNHEY and CDR2 SMNVEV (reference sequence).

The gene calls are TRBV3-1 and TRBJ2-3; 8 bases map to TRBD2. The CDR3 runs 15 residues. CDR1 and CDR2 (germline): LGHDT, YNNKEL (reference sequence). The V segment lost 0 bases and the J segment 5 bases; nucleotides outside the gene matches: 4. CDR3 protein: CASSQDSGRGDTQYF. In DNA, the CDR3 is TGTGCCAGCAGCCAAGACAGCGGGAGAGGAGATACGCAGTATTTT.

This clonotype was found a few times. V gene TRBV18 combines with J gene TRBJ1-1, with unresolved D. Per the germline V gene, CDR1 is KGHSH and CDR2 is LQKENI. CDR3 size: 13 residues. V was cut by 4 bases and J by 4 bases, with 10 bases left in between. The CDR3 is CASSREGPTEAFF. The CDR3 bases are TGTGCCAGCTCACGTGAAGGGCCCACTGAAGCTTTCTTT. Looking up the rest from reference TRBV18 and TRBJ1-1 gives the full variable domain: NAGVMQNPRHLVRRRGQEARLRCSPMKGHSHVYWYRQLPEEGLKFMVYLQKENIIDESGMPKERFSAEFPKEGPSILRIQQVVRGDSAAYFCASSREGPTEAFFGQGTRLTVV.

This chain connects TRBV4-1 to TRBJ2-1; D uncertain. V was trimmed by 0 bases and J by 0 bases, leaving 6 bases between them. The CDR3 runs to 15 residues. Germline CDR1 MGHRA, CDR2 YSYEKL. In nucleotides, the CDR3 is TGCGCCAGCAGCCAAGAAGAAAGCTCCTACAATGAGCAGTTCTTC. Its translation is CASSQEESSYNEQFF.

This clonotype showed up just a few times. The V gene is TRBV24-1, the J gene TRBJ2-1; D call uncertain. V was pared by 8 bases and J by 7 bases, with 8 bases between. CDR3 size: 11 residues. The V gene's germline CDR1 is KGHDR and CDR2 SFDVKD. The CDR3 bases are TGTGCCACCAAGTTGGGTAATGAGCAGTTCTTC. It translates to CATKLGNEQFF.

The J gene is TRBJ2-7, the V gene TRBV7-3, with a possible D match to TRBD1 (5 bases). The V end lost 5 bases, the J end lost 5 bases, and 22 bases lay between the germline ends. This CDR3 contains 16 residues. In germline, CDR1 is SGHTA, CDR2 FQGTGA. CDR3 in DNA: TGTGCCAGCAGCCCCAACTCCATTGCCAGGGCAAACGAGCAGTACTTC. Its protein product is CASSPNSIARANEQYF.

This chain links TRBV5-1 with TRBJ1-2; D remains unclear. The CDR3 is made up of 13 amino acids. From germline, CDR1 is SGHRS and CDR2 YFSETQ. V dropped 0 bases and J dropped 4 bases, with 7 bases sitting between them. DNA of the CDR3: TGCGCCAGCAGCTTGGAAGGGATCTATGGCTACACCTTC. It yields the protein CASSLEGIYGYTF.

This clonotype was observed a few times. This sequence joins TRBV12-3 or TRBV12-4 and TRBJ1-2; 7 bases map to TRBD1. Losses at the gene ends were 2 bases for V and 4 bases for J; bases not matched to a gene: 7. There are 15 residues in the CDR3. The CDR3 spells CASSLWDSSFYGYTF. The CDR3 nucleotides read TGTGCCAGCAGTTTATGGGACAGCTCCTTCTATGGCTACACCTTC.

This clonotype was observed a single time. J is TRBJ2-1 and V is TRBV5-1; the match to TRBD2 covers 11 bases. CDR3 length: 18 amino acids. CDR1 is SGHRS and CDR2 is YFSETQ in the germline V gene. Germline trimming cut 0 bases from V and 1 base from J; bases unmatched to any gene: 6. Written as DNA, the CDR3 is TGCGCCAGCAGCTTGGAACTAGCGGGAGTAATGTCCTACAATGAGCAGTTCTTC. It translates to CASSLELAGVMSYNEQFF.

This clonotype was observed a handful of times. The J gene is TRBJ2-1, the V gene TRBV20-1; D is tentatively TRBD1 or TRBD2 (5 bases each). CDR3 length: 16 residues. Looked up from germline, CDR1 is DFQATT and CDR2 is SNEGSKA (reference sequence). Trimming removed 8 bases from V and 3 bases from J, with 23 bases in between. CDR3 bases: TGCAGTTCCTCTAGTGGTGGGGCGGGTTTCTACAATGAGCAGTTCTTC. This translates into CSSSSGGAGFYNEQFF.

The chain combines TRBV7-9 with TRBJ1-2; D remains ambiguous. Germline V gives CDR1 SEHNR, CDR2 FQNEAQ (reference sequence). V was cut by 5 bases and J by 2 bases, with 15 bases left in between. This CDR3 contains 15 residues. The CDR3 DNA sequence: TGTGCCAGCAGCCCGACTTTTGAGGAAAACTATGGCTACACCTTC. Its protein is CASSPTFEENYGYTF.

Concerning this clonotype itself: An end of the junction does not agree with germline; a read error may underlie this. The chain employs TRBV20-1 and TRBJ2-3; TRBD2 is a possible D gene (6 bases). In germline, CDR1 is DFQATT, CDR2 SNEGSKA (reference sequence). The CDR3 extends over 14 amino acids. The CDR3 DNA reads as TGCATTGCTAGAGATCAGCCGGGAGCAGATACGCAGTATTTT. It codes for CIARDQPGADTQYF.

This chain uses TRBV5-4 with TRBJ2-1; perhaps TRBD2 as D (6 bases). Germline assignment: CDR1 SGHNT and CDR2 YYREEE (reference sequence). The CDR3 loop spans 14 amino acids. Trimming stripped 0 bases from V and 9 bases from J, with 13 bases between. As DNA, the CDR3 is TGTGCCAGCAGCTTGGTGGCTAGCGTTAGTGAGCAGTTCTTC. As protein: CASSLVASVSEQFF. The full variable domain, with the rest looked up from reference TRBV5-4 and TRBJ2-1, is ETGVTQSPTHLIKTRGQQVTLRCSSQSGHNTVSWYQQALGQGPQFIFQYYREEENGRGNFPPRFSGLQFPNYSSELNVNALELDDSALYLCASSLVASVSEQFFGPGTRLTVL.

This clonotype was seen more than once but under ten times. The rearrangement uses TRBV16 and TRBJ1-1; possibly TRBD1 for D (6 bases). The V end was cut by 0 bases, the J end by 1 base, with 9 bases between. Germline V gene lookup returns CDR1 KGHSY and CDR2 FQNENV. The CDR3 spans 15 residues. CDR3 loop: CASSQSGGGNTEAFF. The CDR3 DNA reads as TGTGCCAGCAGCCAATCAGGGGGGGGGAACACTGAAGCTTTCTTT.

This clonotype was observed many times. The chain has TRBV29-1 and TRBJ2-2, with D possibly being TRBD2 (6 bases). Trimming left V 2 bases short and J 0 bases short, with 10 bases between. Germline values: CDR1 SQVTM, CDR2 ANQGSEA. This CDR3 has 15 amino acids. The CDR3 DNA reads TGCAGCGTTGAATACGGGAGTGCGAACACCGGGGAGCTGTTTTTT. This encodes CSVEYGSANTGELFF.